The rows below give T cell receptor beta chains drawn from one sample of a study of blood T cell repertoires in COVID-19. TCRdb keeps only in-frame clones here, not all; method: immunoSEQ multiplex PCR. In the table there are 450,000 or so clones, approximately 91% of which are singletons. Sequencing was done on a sample of peripheral blood. These TCRs come from a woman in her 40s with COVID-19, enrolled during active disease. Both conserved end residues are part of each CDR3. D genes are given only for firm matches. Size is stated for part of the rows, as once, few or many counts, or as a class when the clone is expanded.

NA	NA	TRBV9	TRBJ2-5	CASSPRGGSETQYF	TGTGCCAGCAGCCCCCGTGGGGGGTCAGAGACCCAGTACTTC
NA	TRBD1	TRBV5-8	TRBJ2-7	CASSFGQGIYEQYF	TGTGCCAGCAGCTTCGGACAGGGGATTTACGAGCAGTACTTC
NA	NA	TRBV9	TRBJ2-1	CASSVQALSSYNEQFF	TGTGCCAGCAGCGTGCAAGCGTTAAGCTCCTACAATGAGCAGTTCTTC
NA	NA	TRBV21-1	TRBJ1-5	CASSKGTGKGNQPQHF	TGTGCCAGCAGCAAAGGGACAGGTAAGGGCAATCAGCCCCAGCATTTT
NA	NA	TRBV30	TRBJ1-6	CAWSVSRANSPLHF	TGTGCCTGGAGTGTTAGCAGGGCTAATTCACCCCTCCACTTT
NA	TRBD1	TRBV29-1	TRBJ2-7	CSVETQGAYEQYF	TGCAGCGTGGAGACACAGGGGGCCTACGAGCAGTACTTC
NA	TRBD2	TRBV5-1	TRBJ2-7	CASSEGLDPYEQYF	TGCGCCAGCAGCGAGGGACTAGACCCCTACGAGCAGTACTTC
NA	TRBD2	TRBV27	TRBJ2-7	CASSLFVDRRNAGGYEQYF	TGTGCCAGCAGTTTATTTGTGGACAGGCGAAATGCGGGAGGGTACGAGCAGTACTTC
once	TRBD2	TRBV6-6	TRBJ2-1	CASGAGGAFDEQFF	TGTGCCAGCGGGGCCGGGGGGGCTTTCGACGAGCAGTTCTTC
NA	TRBD1	TRBV28	TRBJ1-1	CASSLLDRGTEAFF	TGTGCCAGCAGTTTACTGGACAGGGGGACTGAAGCTTTCTTT
NA	NA	TRBV7-2	TRBJ1-1	CASSHNKIRTGMNTEAFF	TGTGCCAGCAGCCACAATAAAATAAGGACGGGGATGAACACTGAAGCTTTCTTT
NA	NA	TRBV19	TRBJ1-1	CASSIQGETNTEAFF	TGTGCCAGTAGTATACAAGGGGAAACGAACACTGAAGCTTTCTTT
NA	NA	TRBV4-1	TRBJ1-2	CASSQAVRSLYGYTF	TGCGCCAGCAGCCAAGCCGTCAGGTCTCTCTATGGCTACACCTTC
NA	TRBD1	TRBV11-2	TRBJ2-3	CASRRIDRAITDTQYF	TGTGCCAGCAGACGAATCGACAGGGCTATCACAGATACGCAGTATTTT
NA	NA	TRBV9	TRBJ2-4	CASSVQAENIQYF	TGTGCCAGCAGCGTACAAGCCGAAAACATTCAGTACTTC
NA	TRBD2	TRBV7-8	TRBJ2-1	CANGLGLADEQFF	TGTGCCAACGGGCTGGGACTAGCGGACGAGCAGTTCTTC
NA	TRBD1	TRBV28	TRBJ1-4	CASQTRVGGTNEKLFF	TGTGCCAGCCAAACCCGGGTAGGGGGCACTAATGAAAAACTGTTTTTT
NA	TRBD1	TRBV19	TRBJ1-2	CASSKVATGNYGYTF	TGTGCCAGTAGTAAAGTCGCGACAGGGAACTATGGCTACACCTTC
NA	TRBD1	TRBV3-1/TRBV3-2	TRBJ2-1	CASSPKSGQGAYNEQFF	TGTGCCAGCAGCCCCAAAAGCGGGCAGGGGGCATACAATGAGCAGTTCTTC
NA	NA	TRBV4-3	TRBJ1-6	CASSQGGSPLHF	TGCGCCAGCAGCCAAGGAGGGTCACCCCTCCACTTT
NA	NA	TRBV20-1	TRBJ1-5	CSAGFNQPQHF	TGCAGTGCTGGCTTTAATCAGCCCCAGCATTTT
NA	TRBD2	TRBV7-2	TRBJ2-1	CASSLRRGGEQFF	TGTGCCAGCAGCTTAAGGCGGGGGGGTGAGCAGTTCTTC
once	NA	TRBV19	TRBJ1-1	CASSILGVDAFF	TGTGCCAGTAGTATCCTGGGCGTGGATGCTTTCTTT